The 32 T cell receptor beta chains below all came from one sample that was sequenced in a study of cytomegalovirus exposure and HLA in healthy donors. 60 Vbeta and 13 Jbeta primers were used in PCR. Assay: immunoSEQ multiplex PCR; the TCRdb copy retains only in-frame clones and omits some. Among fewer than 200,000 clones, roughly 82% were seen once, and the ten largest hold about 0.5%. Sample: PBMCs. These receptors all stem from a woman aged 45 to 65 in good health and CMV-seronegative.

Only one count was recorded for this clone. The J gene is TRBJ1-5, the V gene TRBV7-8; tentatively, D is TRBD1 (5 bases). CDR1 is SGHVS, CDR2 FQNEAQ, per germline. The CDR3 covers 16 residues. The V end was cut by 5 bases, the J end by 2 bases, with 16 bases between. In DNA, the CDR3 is TGTGCCAGCAGCCCTGGGTCCGTCAGGGGCAATCAGCCCCAGCATTTT. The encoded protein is CASSPGSVRGNQPQHF.

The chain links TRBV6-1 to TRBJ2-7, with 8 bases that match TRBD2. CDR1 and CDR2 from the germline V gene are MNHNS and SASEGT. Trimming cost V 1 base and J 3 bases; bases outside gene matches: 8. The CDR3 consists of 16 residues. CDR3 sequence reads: CASSEGPAGALYEQYF. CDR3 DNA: TGTGCCAGCAGTGAAGGACCAGCGGGGGCCCTCTACGAGCAGTACTTC.

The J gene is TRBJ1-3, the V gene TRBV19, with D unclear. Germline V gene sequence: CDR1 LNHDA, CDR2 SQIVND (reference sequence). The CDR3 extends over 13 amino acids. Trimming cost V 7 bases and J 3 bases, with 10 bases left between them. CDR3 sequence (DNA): TGTGCCAGTATTTGGAGGGATGGAAACACCATATATTTT. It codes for CASIWRDGNTIYF.

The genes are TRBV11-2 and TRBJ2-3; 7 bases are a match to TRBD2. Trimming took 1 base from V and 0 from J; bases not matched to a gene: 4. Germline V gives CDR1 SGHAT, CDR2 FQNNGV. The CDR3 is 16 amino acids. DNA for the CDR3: TGTGCCAGCAGCTTAGTGGATAGCGGGAGCACAGATACGCAGTATTTT. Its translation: CASSLVDSGSTDTQYF.

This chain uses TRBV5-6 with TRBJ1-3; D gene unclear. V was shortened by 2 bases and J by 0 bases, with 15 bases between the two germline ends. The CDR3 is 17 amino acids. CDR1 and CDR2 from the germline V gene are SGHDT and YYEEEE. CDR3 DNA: TGTGCCAGCAGCTTAGGCCCGTCAGCGGTCTCTGGAAACACCATATATTTT. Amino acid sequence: CASSLGPSAVSGNTIYF.

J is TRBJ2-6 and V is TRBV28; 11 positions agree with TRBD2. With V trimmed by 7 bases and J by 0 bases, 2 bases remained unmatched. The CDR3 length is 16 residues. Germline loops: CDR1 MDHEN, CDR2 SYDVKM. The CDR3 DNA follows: TGTGCCAGCATAGCGGGAGGGGACTCTGGGGCCAACGTCCTGACTTTC. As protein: CASIAGGDSGANVLTF.

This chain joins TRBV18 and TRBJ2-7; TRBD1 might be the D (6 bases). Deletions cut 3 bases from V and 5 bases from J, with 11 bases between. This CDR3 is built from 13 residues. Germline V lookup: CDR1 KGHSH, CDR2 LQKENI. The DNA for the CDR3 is TGTGCCAGCTCACCTCTGCAGGGGAACGAGCAGTACTTC. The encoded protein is CASSPLQGNEQYF.

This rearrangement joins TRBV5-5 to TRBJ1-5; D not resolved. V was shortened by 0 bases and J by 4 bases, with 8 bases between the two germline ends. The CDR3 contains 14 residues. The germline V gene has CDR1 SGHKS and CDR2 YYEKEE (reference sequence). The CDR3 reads CASSLGGLNQPQHF. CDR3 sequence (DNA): TGTGCCAGCAGCTTGGGAGGGCTTAATCAGCCCCAGCATTTT. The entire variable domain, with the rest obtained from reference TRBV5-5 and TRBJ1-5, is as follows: DAGVTQSPTHLIKTRGQQVTLRCSPISGHKSVSWYQQVLGQGPQFIFQYYEKEERGRGNFPDRFSARQFPNYSSELNVNALLLGDSALYLCASSLGGLNQPQHFGDGTRLSIL.

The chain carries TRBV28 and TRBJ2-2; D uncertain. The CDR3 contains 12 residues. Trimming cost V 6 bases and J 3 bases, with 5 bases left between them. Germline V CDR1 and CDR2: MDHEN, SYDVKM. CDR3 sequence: CASSSYTGELFF. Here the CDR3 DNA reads TGTGCCAGCAGCTCGTACACCGGGGAGCTGTTTTTT.

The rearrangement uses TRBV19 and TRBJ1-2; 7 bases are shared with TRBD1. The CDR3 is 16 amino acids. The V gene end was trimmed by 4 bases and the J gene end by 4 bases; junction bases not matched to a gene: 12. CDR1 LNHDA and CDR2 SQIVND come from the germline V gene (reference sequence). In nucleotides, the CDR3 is TGTGCCAGTAGTAACTCCGCCGGGACAGATATCTATGGCTACACCTTC. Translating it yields CASSNSAGTDIYGYTF.

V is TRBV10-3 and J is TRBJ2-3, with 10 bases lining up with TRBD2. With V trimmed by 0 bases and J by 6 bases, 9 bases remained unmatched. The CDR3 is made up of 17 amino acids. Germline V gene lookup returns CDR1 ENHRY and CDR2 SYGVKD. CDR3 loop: CAISESLASGSGDTQYF. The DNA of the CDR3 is TGTGCCATCAGTGAGTCGTTGGCTAGCGGGAGCGGGGATACGCAGTATTTT.

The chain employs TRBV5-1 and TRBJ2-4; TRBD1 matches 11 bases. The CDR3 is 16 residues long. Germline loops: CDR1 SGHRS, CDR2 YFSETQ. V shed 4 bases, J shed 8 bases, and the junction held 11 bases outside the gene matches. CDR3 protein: CASSPGTGGQGDIQYF. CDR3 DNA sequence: TGCGCCAGCAGCCCCGGGACAGGGGGGCAAGGGGACATTCAGTACTTC.

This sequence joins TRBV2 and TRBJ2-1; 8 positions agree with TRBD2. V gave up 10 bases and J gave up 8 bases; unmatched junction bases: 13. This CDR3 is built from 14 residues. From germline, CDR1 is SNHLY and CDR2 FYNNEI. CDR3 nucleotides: TGTGCCACGAATACCGGGACTAGGGGCGATGAGCAGTTCTTC. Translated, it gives CATNTGTRGDEQFF.

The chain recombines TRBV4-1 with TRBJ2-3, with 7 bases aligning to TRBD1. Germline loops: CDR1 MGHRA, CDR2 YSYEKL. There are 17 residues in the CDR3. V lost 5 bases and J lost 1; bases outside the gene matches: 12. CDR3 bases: TGCGCCAGCAGCTTAGGTAGGGGGCGGACTCGCACAGATACGCAGTATTTT. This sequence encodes CASSLGRGRTRTDTQYF.

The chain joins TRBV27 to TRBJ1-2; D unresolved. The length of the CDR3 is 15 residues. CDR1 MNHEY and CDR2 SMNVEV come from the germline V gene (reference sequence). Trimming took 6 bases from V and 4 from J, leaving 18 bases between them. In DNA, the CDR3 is TGTGCCAGCAGCCTAACCTCGCGGCACATCTATGGCTACACCTTC. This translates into CASSLTSRHIYGYTF.

The CDR3 sequence: CASSIDRVKYNEQFF. The CDR3 DNA is TGTGCCAGCAGCATAGACAGGGTTAAATACAATGAGCAGTTCTTC. The chain links TRBV5-4 to TRBJ2-1; TRBD1 agrees at 7 bases. The CDR3 has 15 amino acids. The germline V gene encodes CDR1 SGHNT and CDR2 YYREEE (reference sequence). V trimming: 4 bases; J trimming: 4 bases; junction bases outside the gene matches: 8.

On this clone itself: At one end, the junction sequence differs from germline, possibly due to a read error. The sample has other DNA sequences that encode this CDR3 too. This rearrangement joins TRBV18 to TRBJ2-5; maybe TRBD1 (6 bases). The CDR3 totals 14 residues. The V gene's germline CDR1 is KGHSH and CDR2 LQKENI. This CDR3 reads CASSPPTGRETQYF. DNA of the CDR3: TGTGCCAGCTCGCCACCCACAGGGCGAGAGACCCAGTACTTC. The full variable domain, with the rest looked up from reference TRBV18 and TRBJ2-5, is NAGVMQNPRHLVRRRGQEARLRCSPMKGHSHVYWYRQLPEEGLKFMVYLQKENIIDESGMPKERFSAEFPKEGPSILRIQQVVRGDSAAYFCASSPPTGRETQYFGPGTRLLVL.

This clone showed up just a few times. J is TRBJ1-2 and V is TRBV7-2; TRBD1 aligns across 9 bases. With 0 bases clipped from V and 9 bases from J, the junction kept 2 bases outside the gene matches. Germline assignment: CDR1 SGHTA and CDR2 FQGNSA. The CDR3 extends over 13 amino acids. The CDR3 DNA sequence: TGTGCCAGCAGCTTAGCCGGGACAGGGAGCTACACCTTC. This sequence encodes CASSLAGTGSYTF.

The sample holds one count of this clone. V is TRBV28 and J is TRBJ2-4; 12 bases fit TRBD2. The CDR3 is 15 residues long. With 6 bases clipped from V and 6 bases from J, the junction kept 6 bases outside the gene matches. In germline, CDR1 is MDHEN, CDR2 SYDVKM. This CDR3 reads CASRGPSGGANIQYF. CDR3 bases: TGTGCCAGCAGGGGCCCTAGCGGGGGGGCAAACATTCAGTACTTC. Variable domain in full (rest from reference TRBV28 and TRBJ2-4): DVKVTQSSRYLVKRTGEKVFLECVQDMDHENMFWYRQDPGLGLRLIYFSYDVKMKEKGDIPEGYSVSREKKERFSLILESASTNQTSMYLCASRGPSGGANIQYFGAGTRLSVL.

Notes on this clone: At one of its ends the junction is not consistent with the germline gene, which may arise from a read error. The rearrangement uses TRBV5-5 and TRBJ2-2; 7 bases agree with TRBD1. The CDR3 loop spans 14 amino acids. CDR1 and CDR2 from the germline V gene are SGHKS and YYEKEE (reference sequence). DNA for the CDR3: TGTGCCAGCAGTTTGGGACAGTTCACCGGGGAGCTGTTTTTT. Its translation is CASSLGQFTGELFF.

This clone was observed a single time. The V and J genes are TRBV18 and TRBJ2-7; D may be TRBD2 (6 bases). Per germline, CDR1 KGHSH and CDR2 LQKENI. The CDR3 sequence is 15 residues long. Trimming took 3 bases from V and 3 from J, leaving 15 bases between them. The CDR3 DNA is TGTGCCAGCTCACCCGCGAGCCGGGGGAACTACGAGCAGTACTTC. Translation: CASSPASRGNYEQYF.

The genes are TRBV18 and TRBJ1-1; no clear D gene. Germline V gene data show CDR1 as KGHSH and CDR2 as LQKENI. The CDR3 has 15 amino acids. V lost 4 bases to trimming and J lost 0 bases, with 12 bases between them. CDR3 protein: CASSRGGTMNTEAFF. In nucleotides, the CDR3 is TGTGCCAGCTCACGCGGCGGTACGATGAACACTGAAGCTTTCTTT. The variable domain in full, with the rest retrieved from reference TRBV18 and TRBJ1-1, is NAGVMQNPRHLVRRRGQEARLRCSPMKGHSHVYWYRQLPEEGLKFMVYLQKENIIDESGMPKERFSAEFPKEGPSILRIQQVVRGDSAAYFCASSRGGTMNTEAFFGQGTRLTVV.

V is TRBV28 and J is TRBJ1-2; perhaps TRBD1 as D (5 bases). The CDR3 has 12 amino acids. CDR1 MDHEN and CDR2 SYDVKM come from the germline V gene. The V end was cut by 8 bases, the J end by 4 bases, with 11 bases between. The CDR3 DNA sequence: TGTGCCAGCTGTAATCAGGGCTATGGCTACACCTTC. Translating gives CASCNQGYGYTF.

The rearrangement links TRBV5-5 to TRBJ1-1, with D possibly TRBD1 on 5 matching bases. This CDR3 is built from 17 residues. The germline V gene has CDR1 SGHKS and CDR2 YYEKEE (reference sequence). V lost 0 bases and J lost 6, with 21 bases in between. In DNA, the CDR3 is TGTGCCAGCAGCTTGGCGCAGGTTATTTCCCAGACAGCTGAAGCTTTCTTT. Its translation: CASSLAQVISQTAEAFF.

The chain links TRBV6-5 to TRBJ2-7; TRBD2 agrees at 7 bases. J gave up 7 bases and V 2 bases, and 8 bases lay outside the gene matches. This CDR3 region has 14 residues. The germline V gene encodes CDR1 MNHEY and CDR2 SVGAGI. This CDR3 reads CASSYGGGTGEQYF. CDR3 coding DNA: TGTGCCAGCAGTTACGGGGGGGGAACGGGGGAGCAGTACTTC.

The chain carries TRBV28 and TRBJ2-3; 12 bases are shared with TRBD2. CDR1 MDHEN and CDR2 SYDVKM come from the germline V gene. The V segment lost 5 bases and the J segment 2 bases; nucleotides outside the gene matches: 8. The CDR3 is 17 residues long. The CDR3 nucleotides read TGTGCCAGCAGTCTATCCGGACTAGCGGGGTCCACAGATACGCAGTATTTT. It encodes CASSLSGLAGSTDTQYF.

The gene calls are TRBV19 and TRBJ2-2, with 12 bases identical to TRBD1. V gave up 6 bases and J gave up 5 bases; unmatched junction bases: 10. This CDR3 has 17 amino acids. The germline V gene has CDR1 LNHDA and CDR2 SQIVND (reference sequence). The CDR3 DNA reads TGTGCCAGTAGGGGGACAGGGGGCTTCGACGGTACCGGGGAGCTGTTTTTT. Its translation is CASRGTGGFDGTGELFF.

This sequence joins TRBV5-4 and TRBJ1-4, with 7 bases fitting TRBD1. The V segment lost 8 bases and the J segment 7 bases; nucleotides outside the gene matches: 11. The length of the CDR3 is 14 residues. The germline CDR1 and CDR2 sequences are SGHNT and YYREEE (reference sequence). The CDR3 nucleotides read TGTGCCAGTGGAGACAGGGATCAGATTGAAAAACTGTTTTTT. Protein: CASGDRDQIEKLFF.

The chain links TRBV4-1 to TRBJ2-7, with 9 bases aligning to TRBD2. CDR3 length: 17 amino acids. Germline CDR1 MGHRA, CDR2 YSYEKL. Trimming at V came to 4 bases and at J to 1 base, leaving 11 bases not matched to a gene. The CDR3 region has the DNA TGCGCCAGCAGCCTTAGTACCTCTAGCGGGGCGTCCTACGAGCAGTACTTC. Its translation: CASSLSTSSGASYEQYF.

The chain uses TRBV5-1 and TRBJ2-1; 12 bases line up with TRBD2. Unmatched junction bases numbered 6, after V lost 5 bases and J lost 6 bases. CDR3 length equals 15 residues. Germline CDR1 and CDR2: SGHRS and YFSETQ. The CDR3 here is CASSSWTSGINEQFF. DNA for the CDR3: TGCGCCAGCAGTTCCTGGACTAGCGGGATCAATGAGCAGTTCTTC.

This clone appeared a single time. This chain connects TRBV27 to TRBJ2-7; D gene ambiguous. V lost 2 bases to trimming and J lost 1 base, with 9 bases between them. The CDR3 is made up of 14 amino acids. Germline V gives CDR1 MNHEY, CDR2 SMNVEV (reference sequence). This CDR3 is CASSLRRVSYEQYF. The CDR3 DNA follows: TGTGCCAGCAGTTTACGAAGAGTTTCCTACGAGCAGTACTTC.

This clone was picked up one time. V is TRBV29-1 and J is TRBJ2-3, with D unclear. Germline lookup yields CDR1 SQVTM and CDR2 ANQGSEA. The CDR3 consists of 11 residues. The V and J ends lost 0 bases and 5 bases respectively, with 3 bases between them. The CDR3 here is CSVEDIDTQYF. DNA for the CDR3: TGCAGCGTTGAAGATATAGATACGCAGTATTTT.